This TCR beta chain originates from a study of CD8+ T cells in alopecia areata. Study in general: Treated patients took oral tofacitinib at 5 to 10 mg twice daily.

This clone occurred once. T lymphocytes (CD4+ and CD8+) were sorted from PBMCs. The CDR3 covers 15 residues. Germline V gene sequence: CDR1 LGHNA, CDR2 YNFKEQ. Trimming cost V 3 bases and J 2 bases, with 12 bases left between them. The authors extracted RNA and reverse transcribed it into cDNA as the sequencing template. Clones were sequenced by immunoSEQ multiplex PCR, and TCRdb holds only the in-frame ones, with some missing. The table records approximately 140,000 clones, more than 75% of them present only once. The receptor was derived from a human donor with alopecia areata. The V gene is TRBV4-2, the J gene TRBJ2-3; weak D call: TRBD2 (6 bases). The material was CD8+ T cells sorted from blood, obtained at week 0. The CDR3 region is CASSHGTPLTDTQYF. CDR3 sequence (DNA): TGTGCCAGCAGCCACGGGACTCCCCTCACAGATACGCAGTATTTT.